This T cell receptor beta chain comes out of a study of post-analysis software for immune sequencing data (dated by TCRdb to the mid-2010s). For the study in its entirety: The recorded disease courses included relapsing-remitting, secondary progressive and progressive-relapsing multiple sclerosis, and some patients had no subtype annotation. The multiple sclerosis patient repertoires were compared with about a dozen previously published healthy control repertoires from donors aged roughly 6 to 27 years. A subset of samples was prepared in parallel using single-end sample barcoding, then pooled and co-amplified after Illumina adapter ligation.

Spanning cysteine to phenylalanine, the CDR3 consists of 19 amino acids. Only CDR3 DNA remains: 57 bases, in frame from the first base. Sequences MGHRA (CDR1) and YSYEKL (CDR2) are obtained from the germline V gene. Ends trimmed: V by 0 bases, J by 2 bases; bases unmatched to a gene: 9. TCR beta repertoires were profiled from peripheral blood of some 13 young patients with multiple sclerosis to demonstrate the VDJtools post-analysis software. The multiple sclerosis patients were children and adolescents ranging in age from roughly 6 to 16 years. Notes on this clonotype: Its antigen remains unidentified. Base qualities are not at hand, and no much larger clone is one base apart.

General study outcomes and caveats: A handful of TRBV segments, including TRBV5-6, TRBV5-1 and TRBV20-1, were significantly more frequent in patients than controls. The multiple sclerosis patient group was slightly younger than the control group. Compared with controls, multiple sclerosis patients had significantly lower normalized Chao1 diversity, a finding suggesting substantial peripheral T-cell clonal expansion. When samples were clustered directly using the F measure, samples prepared in the same batch co-clustered strongly, which prompted a batch-effect correction.

Receptor libraries were prepared by PCR. The listed sequencing device is Illumina HiSeq 2500. To reduce PCR and sequencing biases, unique molecular identifiers were incorporated into the TCR beta cDNA libraries. Approximately 500,000 cDNA molecules were obtained per 1 to 10 million input T cells, so each molecule approximated one T cell. The patient libraries were prepared and sequenced with the same protocol used for the earlier healthy control dataset. Samples belonging to the same batch were prepared together, multiplexed and sequenced on a shared HiSeq lane. The paper's processing steps were these. MIGEC was used to process the raw barcoded reads, and molecular identifier groups with only a single read were discarded before consensus assembly and CDR3 extraction. VDJtools was used for post-analysis of the clonotype tables, and diversity was normalized by down-sampling every dataset to the size of the smallest sample. To correct batch-related cross-sample contamination, repertoire overlap clustering matched CDR3 amino acid sequences but not nucleotide sequences. The raw public reads went through TCRdb reprocessing: fastp at Q25, MiXCR clone calling, in-frame beta chains kept. One record per CDR3 amino acid sequence lists the most common genes and DNA. These V and J calls are TCRdb output, not the study's own analysis. The sample table lists around 260,000 distinct CDR3 sequences, 36% of them with a count of one. Of the sample, 4% to 5.5% falls within the top ten clones.

Sequencing used blood. This clonotype originated in a girl under 18 with multiple sclerosis. Here the chain combines TRBV4-1 and TRBJ2-3; 12 central bases correspond to TRBD2. The sequenced DNA: TGCGCCAGCAGCCAAGACTGGCGCCTAGCGGGGGGGTACACAGATACGCAGTATTTT. Its amino acids are CASSQDWRLAGGYTDTQYF.